This TCR beta chain was profiled in a study of response to subunit inactivated influenza vaccine. Notes on the study in general: A suggestion made by the authors is that each seasonal influenza vaccination recruits few new T cells.

TCRdb re-derived calls from the RT-PCR reads in MiXCR, one entry per CDR3 protein. This sample carries around 850,000 distinct CDR3 sequences, 18% of them seen once, and the ten largest clones take roughly a tenth. This CDR3 is built from 15 residues. CDR1 DFQATT and CDR2 SNEGSKA come from the germline V gene (reference sequence). Trimming removed 3 bases from V and 1 base from J, with 13 bases in between. This clonotype was counted a few times. The antigen remains unidentified. The chain uses TRBV20-1 and TRBJ1-5, with D uncertain. This clonotype originated in a middle-aged man who received an inactivated influenza vaccine. The sequences come from PBMCs from blood, collected 5 days after vaccination. CDR3 amino acids: CSARSDLGSNQPQHF. The CDR3 region has the DNA TGCAGTGCTAGGTCAGACTTAGGGAGCAATCAGCCCCAGCATTTT.